This T cell receptor (beta chain) was identified during a study of T cell responses to AZD1222 COVID-19 vaccine. Looking at the study overall: Pooled samples include second doses given at about 4 or 12 weeks. Overall study results and limits: Seropositive status at baseline applied to only 5 or 6 AZD1222 recipients. Spike-specific TCR breadth rose after two AZD1222 doses, and depth rose as well. The study found vaccine-associated CD4 TCRs spanning spike, dominant at 160-218 and 743-854.

With respect to this clone: The target antigen is unknown.

The trim removed 7 bases at V and 4 bases at J, leaving 27 bases unmatched. Germline V gene lookup returns CDR1 ENHRY and CDR2 SYGVKD. The CDR3 consists of 20 residues. Using immunoSEQ multiplex PCR, the repertoire was profiled, and TCRdb retains in-frame clones only, with some absent. The data show roughly 150,000 clones, 70% to 90% seen once. The specimen was peripheral blood, collected on day 0 of AZD1222 vaccination. This sequence was found in an adult in good health. J is TRBJ1-2 and V is TRBV10-3, with 7 bases matching TRBD1. CDR3 sequence reads: CAIIKELGGQSLEGSYGYTF. The CDR3 DNA reads TGTGCCATCATCAAGGAATTAGGGGGACAGAGCCTTGAAGGTTCCTATGGCTACACCTTC.